These T cell receptor beta chains were read from a single sample in a study of human T cells and chemical hapten exposure. TCRdb itself ran the RACE reads through MiXCR, one entry per CDR3 protein. The table has approximately 260,000 distinct CDR3 sequences, about 7.7% seen once. The sample here was whole blood, taken in connection with sensitization to the hapten diphenylcyclopropenone (DPC). The receptors come from a man aged 18 to 35 with alopecia areata. Some clones in this sample may be carry-over from other donors' samples. The CDR3 runs from the conserved cysteine through the conserved F or W. The order of the fields is J gene, V gene, clone size, D gene, CDR3 protein, CDR3 DNA. The D gene is left open where the match is weak. A row's size may be missing; if present it is once, few, many or a size class.

>TRBJ2-7|TRBV29-1|-|-
CSVGRSYEQYF
TGCAGCGTCGGGCGGAGCTACGAGCAGTACTTC
>TRBJ2-1|TRBV11-2|few|TRBD2
CASSLRGTNDNEQFF
TGTGCCAGCAGCTTGCGGGGGACGAACGACAATGAGCAGTTCTTC
>TRBJ1-4|TRBV5-1|many|TRBD1
CASSLRAGGEEKLFF
TGCGCCAGCAGCTTGAGGGCAGGGGGAGAAGAAAAACTGTTTTTT
>TRBJ2-7|TRBV7-9|-|-
CASSPGTLEQYF
TGTGCCAGCAGCCCCGGGACTCTAGAGCAGTACTTC
>TRBJ2-7|TRBV7-2|few|-
CASSLVFLWEQYF
TGTGCCAGCAGCTTAGTCTTCTTGTGGGAGCAGTACTTC
>TRBJ2-2|TRBV11-2|few|-
CASLGRENTGELFF
TGTGCCAGTCTGGGACGGGAGAACACCGGGGAGCTGTTTTTT
>TRBJ2-5|TRBV4-1|-|-
CASSQVWQETQYF
TGCGCCAGCAGCCAAGTTTGGCAAGAGACCCAGTACTTC
>TRBJ1-2|TRBV7-9|many|-
CASSLDFLQEHNYGYTF
TGTGCCAGCAGCTTAGATTTCTTACAGGAGCACAACTATGGCTACACCTTC
>TRBJ2-1|TRBV4-1|many|TRBD2
CASSQDSLAGGAYNEQFF
TGCGCCAGCAGCCAAGATTCCCTAGCGGGGGGTGCGTACAATGAGCAGTTCTTC
>TRBJ1-2|TRBV7-2|few|-
CASSFPGLPDGYTF
TGTGCCAGCAGCTTTCCGGGACTCCCAGACGGCTACACCTTC
>TRBJ1-5|TRBV6-2/TRBV6-3|-|-
CAASGRGLNDQPQHF
TGTGCCGCCTCAGGGCGGGGGCTAAACGATCAGCCCCAGCATTTT
>TRBJ2-2|TRBV12-3/TRBV12-4|few|-
CASTRDHTGELFF
TGTGCCAGCACCCGGGATCACACCGGGGAGCTGTTTTTT
>TRBJ2-6|TRBV28|many|-
CASCRRGNGANVLTF
TGTGCCAGCTGCCGTCGGGGGAACGGGGCCAACGTCCTGACTTTC
>TRBJ2-3|TRBV7-2|few|TRBD2
CASRLRGGKDTQYF
TGTGCCAGCCGGCTCCGGGGGGGTAAGGATACGCAGTATTTT
>TRBJ2-7|TRBV3-1|once|TRBD2
CASSHPLAGGEQYF
TGTGCCAGCAGCCACCCTCTAGCGGGGGGCGAGCAGTACTTC
>TRBJ1-1|TRBV7-2|few|-
CASSLSYRTEAFF
TGTGCCAGCAGCTTAAGTTATCGGACTGAAGCTTTCTTT
>TRBJ2-3|TRBV12-3/TRBV12-4|-|TRBD1
CASSLPDRGVADTQYF
TGTGCCAGCAGTTTGCCGGACAGGGGCGTCGCAGATACGCAGTATTTT
>TRBJ1-5|TRBV7-2|many|TRBD1
CASSVSGTVENQPQHF
TGTGCCAGCAGCGTTTCCGGGACAGTCGAAAATCAGCCCCAGCATTTT
>TRBJ2-2|TRBV3-1|many|-
CASSQVDGELFF
TGTGCCAGCAGCCAAGTAGACGGGGAGCTGTTTTTT
>TRBJ1-3|TRBV28|-|-
CASSLIVRPLSGNTIYF
TGTGCCAGCAGTTTAATCGTACGGCCTCTCTCTGGAAACACCATATATTTT
>TRBJ1-4|TRBV7-9|few|-
CASSPTPFGREKLFF
TGTGCCAGCAGCCCCACGCCATTTGGCCGGGAAAAACTGTTTTTT
>TRBJ1-6|TRBV11-2|few|-
CASTQGFGSPLHF
TGTGCCAGCACCCAGGGGTTTGGTTCACCCCTCCACTTT
>TRBJ2-5|TRBV12-3/TRBV12-4|-|-
CASSNPRETQYF
TGTGCCAGCAGCAACCCTAGAGAGACCCAGTACTTC
>TRBJ1-1|TRBV6-6|-|-
CASSSRGYTEAFF
TGTGCCAGCAGTTCCAGGGGATATACTGAAGCTTTCTTT
>TRBJ2-3|TRBV3-1|few|-
CASSRKPDTQYF
TGTGCCAGCAGCCGAAAACCAGATACGCAGTATTTT
>TRBJ2-1|TRBV15|-|-
CATSREGEQFF
TGTGCCACCAGCAGAGAGGGTGAGCAGTTCTTC
>TRBJ1-6|TRBV4-1|few|TRBD1
CASSQGRQGPKNSPLHF
TGCGCCAGCAGCCAGGGCCGACAGGGACCTAAAAATTCACCCCTCCACTTT
>TRBJ2-5|TRBV6-5|many|TRBD1
CASSLRTGSGTQYF
TGTGCCAGCAGTCTTAGGACAGGGTCGGGGACCCAGTACTTC
>TRBJ2-3|TRBV6-6|few|TRBD2
CASSYPAGGSTDTQYF
TGTGCCAGCAGTTATCCCGCGGGGGGGTCAACAGATACGCAGTATTTT
>TRBJ1-2|TRBV20-1|-|-
CSARTDRHIYGYTF
TGCAGTGCTAGAACAGACAGGCACATCTATGGCTACACCTTC
>TRBJ2-3|TRBV9|few|TRBD2
CASSVYAGEGDTQYF
TGTGCCAGCAGCGTATATGCGGGGGAGGGAGATACGCAGTATTTT
>TRBJ1-1|TRBV4-1|many|-
CASSQESSYVEAFF
TGCGCCAGCAGCCAAGAATCCAGCTATGTTGAAGCTTTCTTT
>TRBJ2-7|TRBV11-2|-|-
CASSLDNRVTYEQYF
TGTGCCAGCAGCTTAGATAACAGGGTCACCTACGAGCAGTACTTC
>TRBJ2-2|TRBV7-2|many|-
CASTLSPTGELFF
TGTGCCAGCACCTTGAGTCCCACCGGGGAGCTGTTTTTT
>TRBJ2-7|TRBV7-9|once|-
CASSFLQGNEQYF
TGTGCCAGCAGCTTCCTTCAAGGGAACGAGCAGTACTTC
>TRBJ2-3|TRBV10-3|few|TRBD2
CAISRTSGADTQYF
TGTGCCATCTCCAGGACTAGCGGGGCTGATACGCAGTATTTT
>TRBJ1-1|TRBV7-2|many|-
CASSRRGGTEAFF
TGTGCCAGCAGCAGAAGAGGGGGCACTGAAGCTTTCTTT
>TRBJ2-7|TRBV27|many|-
CASRQASYFYEQYF
TGTGCCAGCAGACAGGCCTCTTATTTCTACGAGCAGTACTTC
>TRBJ2-5|TRBV4-1|-|-
CASSQSHLRTVQETQYF
TGCGCCAGCAGCCAATCCCATCTCCGGACGGTTCAAGAGACCCAGTACTTC
>TRBJ1-3|TRBV7-2|many|-
CASSSPAGLYGNTIYF
TGTGCCAGCAGCTCCCCCGCAGGGCTGTATGGAAACACCATATATTTT
>TRBJ2-1|TRBV9|-|-
CASSAGGRYNEQFF
TGTGCCAGCAGCGCCGGGGGGCGGTACAATGAGCAGTTCTTC
>TRBJ2-1|TRBV11-2|few|-
CASRPRIGVDEQFF
TGTGCCAGCAGGCCTCGGATCGGGGTGGATGAGCAGTTCTTC
>TRBJ2-7|TRBV9|many|-
CASSVGLDYEQYF
TGTGCCAGCAGCGTAGGACTAGACTACGAGCAGTACTTC
>TRBJ2-5|TRBV28|few|TRBD2
CASSFRGGPETQYF
TGTGCCAGCAGTTTCCGGGGGGGCCCGGAGACCCAGTACTTC
>TRBJ1-4|TRBV7-9|many|-
CASSRRDNFGKLFF
TGTGCCAGCAGCCGGAGAGACAACTTCGGAAAACTGTTTTTT
>TRBJ2-3|TRBV24-1|-|-
CATSGFLSADTQYF
TGTGCCACCAGTGGGTTTCTCAGCGCAGATACGCAGTATTTT
>TRBJ2-3|TRBV7-2|many|-
CASSLRQADTQYF
TGTGCCAGCAGCCTGCGACAGGCAGATACGCAGTATTTT
>TRBJ2-5|TRBV6-5|few|TRBD2
CASSYGGSGGQETQYF
TGTGCCAGCAGTTACGGGGGTAGCGGGGGCCAAGAGACCCAGTACTTC
>TRBJ2-3|TRBV11-3|few|-
CASSLDPSLDTQYF
TGTGCCAGCAGCTTAGATCCAAGCCTGGATACGCAGTATTTT
>TRBJ2-5|TRBV14|few|-
CASSQVGRIQETQYF
TGTGCCAGCAGCCAAGTAGGAAGGATCCAAGAGACCCAGTACTTC
>TRBJ1-1|TRBV14|-|TRBD1
CASSPDRVWTEAFF
TGTGCCAGCAGCCCTGACAGGGTGTGGACTGAAGCTTTCTTT
>TRBJ2-1|TRBV2|-|TRBD2
CASKGLAGSNEQFF
TGTGCCAGCAAGGGACTAGCGGGGAGCAATGAGCAGTTCTTC
>TRBJ1-1|TRBV12-3/TRBV12-4|-|-
CASSLQGLKTEAFF
TGTGCCAGCAGTTTACAGGGCCTGAAGACTGAAGCTTTCTTT
>TRBJ1-1|TRBV28|-|-
CASSLLAGNTEAFF
TGTGCCAGCAGTTTACTCGCCGGTAACACTGAAGCTTTCTTT